The source of this T cell receptor (beta chain) is a study of T cells in tuberculosis. For the study at large: This South African cohort compared adolescents with or without latent tuberculosis against adults with active tuberculosis. Findings and limits, study-wide: GMM-specific TCRs were nearer to active tuberculosis alpha repertoires, suggesting expansion. Samples were chosen by availability of cryopreserved specimens.

V lost 6 bases and J 0 bases, leaving 3 bases between the germline ends. The V gene's germline CDR1 is MDHEN and CDR2 SYDVKM. This CDR3 contains 13 residues. Repertoires were generated with immunoSEQ multiplex PCR, while TCRdb's copy carries only in-frame clones and drops some. Among some 34,000 clones, around 97% were seen once, and the ten largest hold 6.2%. Points on this clone: Its target is unknown.

Tuberculin skin test and IGRA determined adolescents' latent tuberculosis status at entry. The rearrangement uses TRBV28 and TRBJ2-6; D unresolved. The material sequenced was PBMCs. This sequence originates from a donor under 30 with latent tuberculosis or without tuberculosis infection. The CDR3: CASRYSGANVLTF. The CDR3 DNA reads TGTGCCAGCAGGTACTCTGGGGCCAACGTCCTGACTTTC.